The 4 T cell receptor beta chains presented below share a single source sample, sequenced in a study of vaccination and CD4 T cells after COVID-19. Sequencing of cultured CD4+ T cell DNA used the Oncomine TCR Beta short-read assay. MiXCR was run by TCRdb on the PCR reads, yielding one entry per CDR3 protein. Of about 25,000 distinct CDR3 sequences listed, around 45% are singletons. Their antigens remain unidentified. As to treatment: approximately 10-day PBMC culture with coronavirus spike peptide pools or control peptides (ViraFEST assay). What was sequenced was CD4+ T cells from blood, cultured in vitro. The receptors originated from a human donor who had recovered from COVID-19.

V and J are TRBV7-8 and TRBJ2-7, with D tentatively TRBD2 (5 bases). In germline, CDR1 is SGHVS, CDR2 FQNEAQ. CDR3 size: 14 residues. With 2 bases removed from V and 0 bases from J, the gap between germline ends came to 8 bases. CDR3 coding DNA: TGTGCCAGCAGCTTACAACTAGGCTCCTACGAGCAGTACTTC. Amino acid sequence: CASSLQLGSYEQYF.

The rearrangement links TRBV27 to TRBJ1-6; D ambiguous. The length of the CDR3 is 16 residues. Trimming pared 7 bases from V and 0 bases from J, leaving 13 bases between. Germline CDR1 and CDR2: MNHEY and SMNVEV (reference sequence). CDR3 coding DNA: TGTGCCAGCACCGTCACAGCAAGCTCCTATAATTCACCCCTCCACTTT. Its translation is CASTVTASSYNSPLHF.

This clonotype occurred a few times. The chain combines TRBV7-8 with TRBJ1-1; D might be TRBD1 (6 bases). The CDR3 is made up of 17 amino acids. The V and J ends lost 5 bases and 11 bases respectively, with 30 bases between them. Germline V gene lookup returns CDR1 SGHVS and CDR2 FQNEAQ. This CDR3 is CASSMGVTGALMSVAFF. CDR3 coding DNA: TGTGCCAGCAGCATGGGCGTGACGGGGGCCCTAATGAGTGTGGCTTTCTTT.

J is TRBJ1-1 and V is TRBV28; D unclear. Germline CDR1 reads MDHEN; CDR2 reads SYDVKM. Trimming left V 1 base short and J 1 base short, with 13 bases between. The CDR3 length is 16 residues. CDR3 coding DNA: TGTGCCAGCAGTTTATACCCCCCGACCGGGAACACTGAAGCTTTCTTT. The encoded protein is CASSLYPPTGNTEAFF.